Shown below are 27 T cell receptor beta chains from a single sample sequenced in a study of blood T cell repertoires in COVID-19. Only in-frame clones appear in the TCRdb table, and some are missing; sequencing was by immunoSEQ multiplex PCR. The sample carries approximately 270,000 clones, roughly 88% recorded once. What was sequenced was peripheral blood. These receptors came from a human donor with COVID-19, enrolled during active disease. The donor label of this sample is uncertain.

The chain links TRBV18 to TRBJ1-3, with D hard to call. Germline lookup yields CDR1 KGHSH and CDR2 LQKENI. V dropped 3 bases and J dropped 1 base, with 10 bases sitting between them. This CDR3 region has 15 residues. CDR3 region: CASSPERGSGNTIYF. DNA of the CDR3: TGTGCCAGCTCACCCGAGCGGGGATCTGGAAACACCATATATTTT.

This chain links TRBV28 with TRBJ1-3; 7 nucleotides match TRBD1. V trimming: 6 bases; J trimming: 0 bases; junction bases outside the gene matches: 5. From germline, CDR1 is MDHEN and CDR2 SYDVKM. The CDR3 totals 15 residues. This chain's CDR3 is CASRPGDSSGNTIYF. CDR3 DNA: TGTGCCAGCAGACCCGGGGACAGCTCTGGAAACACCATATATTTT.

The chain combines TRBV15 with TRBJ1-2, with D tentatively TRBD1 (6 bases). Deletions cut 3 bases from V and 3 bases from J, with 14 bases between. The CDR3 has 15 residues. Germline V gene data show CDR1 as LNHNV and CDR2 as YYDKDF (reference sequence). This CDR3 is CATSRADSYYYGYTF. CDR3 nucleotide sequence: TGTGCCACCAGCAGGGCGGACAGTTATTACTATGGCTACACCTTC. The variable domain in full, completed from reference TRBV15 and TRBJ1-2, reads DAMVIQNPRYQVTQFGKPVTLSCSQTLNHNVMYWYQQKSSQAPKLLFHYYDKDFNNEADTPDNFQSRRPNTSFCFLDIRSPGLGDTAMYLCATSRADSYYYGYTFGSGTRLTVV.

In this sample, this clone turned up once. CDR3: CASSLLSDVGSGAFF. CDR3 DNA: TGTGCCAGCAGCTTACTGTCGGACGTGGGGAGCGGAGCTTTCTTT. The chain employs TRBV7-9 and TRBJ1-1; D uncertain. Germline-derived CDR1 and CDR2 are SEHNR and FQNEAQ (reference sequence). CDR3 length: 15 amino acids. V lost 2 bases to trimming and J lost 10 bases, with 20 bases between them.

This chain connects TRBV25-1 to TRBJ2-1; 9 nucleotides line up with TRBD2. This CDR3 has 18 residues. With 3 bases clipped from V and 7 bases from J, the junction kept 16 bases outside the gene matches. The germline CDR1 and CDR2 sequences are MGHDK and SYGVNS. The CDR3 nucleotides read TGTGCCAGCAGTGATTCGGGACTAGCCCAAGGGGGTTGGAATGAGCAGTTCTTC. This gives the protein CASSDSGLAQGGWNEQFF.

The chain employs TRBV10-3 and TRBJ2-5, with a tentative D call TRBD2 (5 bases). The V gene's germline CDR1 is ENHRY and CDR2 SYGVKD. This CDR3 spans 13 amino acids. The germline V and J ends were trimmed by 4 bases and 4 bases, with 10 bases remaining between them. The CDR3 DNA is TGTGCCATCAGTGGTGAGGGCGGAGAGACCCAGTACTTC. Its protein product is CAISGEGGETQYF.

The chain uses TRBV28 and TRBJ2-1, with a weak D call TRBD2 (5 bases). The CDR3 runs 12 residues. Between the trimmed V and J ends, which lost 3 bases and 10 bases, there was a span of 10 bases. Germline-derived CDR1 and CDR2 are MDHEN and SYDVKM. The CDR3 nucleotides read TGTGCCAGCAGTTTGCCCAGGAGGGAGCAGTTCTTC. Translating it yields CASSLPRREQFF.

The chain has TRBV27 and TRBJ2-3; 8 nucleotides match TRBD2. Trimming removed 2 bases from V and 1 base from J; junction bases left unmatched: 2. The CDR3 sequence is 15 residues long. The germline V gene encodes CDR1 MNHEY and CDR2 SMNVEV (reference sequence). As DNA, the CDR3 is TGTGCCAGCAGTTTAACTAGCGGACGCACAGATACGCAGTATTTT. It is translated as CASSLTSGRTDTQYF.

The rearrangement links TRBV19 to TRBJ1-5; tentative D call: TRBD1 (6 bases). CDR1 is LNHDA and CDR2 is SQIVND in the germline V gene (reference sequence). This CDR3 has 12 amino acids. Deletions cut 11 bases from V and 4 bases from J, with 12 bases between. DNA for the CDR3: TGTGCCTCCGGACAGCAAAATCAGCCCCAGCATTTT. Residues: CASGQQNQPQHF.

The rearrangement joins TRBV7-3 to TRBJ2-2; 9 positions agree with TRBD1. The CDR3 loop spans 16 amino acids. The ends lost 4 bases at V and 4 bases at J; junction bases unmatched: 7. CDR1 and CDR2 from the germline V gene are SGHTA and FQGTGA. DNA for the CDR3: TGTGCCAGCAGCTCCAGGACAGGGGCGACCACCGGGGAGCTGTTTTTT. It encodes CASSSRTGATTGELFF.

The chain combines TRBV21-1 with TRBJ2-3; whether TRBD1, the table's D call, matches the DNA was not checked. TRBV21-1 is annotated as a pseudogene. The CDR3 consists of 16 residues. CDR3 residues: CASSKVGLRNRDTQYF. CDR3 DNA sequence: TGTGCCAGCAGCAAAGTGGGGCTTAGAAACCGAGATACGCAGTATTTT.

This chain joins TRBV19 and TRBJ2-1; 9 bases are a match to TRBD2. Looked up from germline, CDR1 is LNHDA and CDR2 is SQIVND (reference sequence). V was pared by 4 bases and J by 5 bases, with 3 bases of the junction left unmatched. This CDR3 has 14 residues. CDR3 bases: TGTGCCAGTAGTACATCTAGCGGGAACAATGAGCAGTTCTTC. Protein sequence: CASSTSSGNNEQFF.

This clone has a single count. The chain recombines TRBV5-1 with TRBJ1-2; a weak D match, TRBD1 (5 bases). The CDR3 is 14 amino acids. Germline V gene data show CDR1 as SGHRS and CDR2 as YFSETQ. Trimming removed 5 bases at V and 4 bases at J, with 15 bases between. CDR3 sequence reads: CASREQAETYGYTF. CDR3 nucleotides: TGCGCCAGCAGGGAACAGGCCGAGACCTATGGCTACACCTTC.

The chain uses TRBV7-2 and TRBJ2-7, with 8 bases aligning to TRBD2. The CDR3 has 15 amino acids. Trimming at V came to 4 bases and at J to 1 base, leaving 6 bases not matched to a gene. Germline CDR1 reads SGHTA; CDR2 reads FQGNSA. The CDR3 DNA is TGTGCCAGCAGCTCCCCGGGACTAGTGTCCTACGAGCAGTACTTC. This translates into CASSSPGLVSYEQYF.

In its sample, this clone was seen once. This rearrangement joins TRBV19 to TRBJ1-2, with 8 bases aligning to TRBD1. Germline V gene lookup returns CDR1 LNHDA and CDR2 SQIVND (reference sequence). This CDR3 contains 15 residues. Trimming removed 5 bases from V and 5 bases from J; junction bases left unmatched: 10. The CDR3, as DNA: TGTGCCAGTAGTGCCCGGGACAGGTTTGTTTATGGCTACACCTTC. Translation: CASSARDRFVYGYTF.

The CDR3: CASCSPGQVYYNEQFF. In DNA form, the CDR3 reads TGTGCCAGCTGCTCACCGGGACAGGTCTACTACAATGAGCAGTTCTTC. V usage is TRBV28 and J usage is TRBJ2-1; 8 bases map to TRBD1. CDR1 and CDR2 from the germline V gene are MDHEN and SYDVKM. The CDR3 covers 16 residues. V lost 8 bases to trimming and J lost 3 bases; unmatched junction nucleotides: 12.

The chain links TRBV19 to TRBJ2-7; TRBD2 matches 9 bases. V dropped 6 bases and J dropped 1; count of bases not matched to a gene: 16. CDR3 size: 18 residues. The germline V gene encodes CDR1 LNHDA and CDR2 SQIVND (reference sequence). CDR3 amino acids: CASRLSGSSSSFSYEQYF. CDR3 bases: TGTGCCAGTAGGCTTAGCGGGAGTTCCTCCTCATTTTCCTACGAGCAGTACTTC. The entire variable domain, with the rest obtained from reference TRBV19 and TRBJ2-7, is as follows: DGGITQSPKYLFRKEGQNVTLSCEQNLNHDAMYWYRQDPGQGLRLIYYSQIVNDFQKGDIAEGYSVSREKKESFPLTVTSAQKNPTAFYLCASRLSGSSSSFSYEQYFGPGTRLTVT.

The chain joins TRBV7-8 to TRBJ2-5; D is ambiguous. Trimming took 3 bases from V and 5 from J, leaving 4 bases between them. CDR1 and CDR2 (germline): SGHVS, FQNEAQ. The CDR3 has 11 amino acids. As DNA, the CDR3 is TGTGCCAGCAGCTTGAGTGAGACCCAGTACTTC. Translating gives CASSLSETQYF.

This rearrangement joins TRBV29-1 to TRBJ2-1; possibly TRBD1 for D (6 bases). With 7 bases removed from V and 1 base from J, the gap between germline ends came to 20 bases. The CDR3 has 16 amino acids. CDR1 is SQVTM and CDR2 is ANQGSEA in the germline V gene. The CDR3 coding sequence is TGCAGCGGGGGGCGCAGGGGAAGTGGATCCTACAATGAGCAGTTCTTC. This translates into CSGGRRGSGSYNEQFF.

This sequence joins TRBV4-1 and TRBJ1-5; 9 bases agree with TRBD1. Germline V gene sequence: CDR1 MGHRA, CDR2 YSYEKL. Trimming cost V 5 bases and J 0 bases; bases outside gene matches: 2. The CDR3 extends over 15 amino acids. CDR3 nucleotides: TGCGCCAGCAGCTGGGACAGGGATAGCAATCAGCCCCAGCATTTT. Its translation: CASSWDRDSNQPQHF.

The chain uses TRBV6-4 and TRBJ1-3, with a tentative D call TRBD1 (5 bases). This CDR3 contains 15 residues. With 3 bases removed from V and 2 bases from J, the gap between germline ends came to 11 bases. The germline V gene has CDR1 MRHNA and CDR2 SNTAGT. This chain's CDR3 is CASSDGSGPGNTIYF. In nucleotides, the CDR3 is TGTGCCAGCAGTGATGGGTCAGGGCCTGGAAACACCATATATTTT.

This chain links TRBV28 with TRBJ2-7; possible D gene TRBD2, 5 bases. Germline V CDR1 and CDR2: MDHEN, SYDVKM. The CDR3 length is 14 residues. V shed 7 bases and J shed 7 bases, with 20 bases lying between them. CDR3 region: CASTLSGPWDEQYF. The CDR3 DNA is TGTGCCAGCACCCTAAGCGGACCCTGGGATGAGCAGTACTTC.

The DNA of the CDR3 is TGTGCCAGCAGTTCACCCCGAAGGACAGGTCTTTTCTACGAGCAGTACTTC. This gives the protein CASSSPRRTGLFYEQYF. J is TRBJ2-7 and V is TRBV28; 7 bases map to TRBD1. V trimming: 4 bases; J trimming: 3 bases; junction bases outside the gene matches: 15. Per germline, CDR1 MDHEN and CDR2 SYDVKM. The CDR3 runs to 17 residues.

This clone was seen a few times. The chain joins TRBV5-1 to TRBJ2-7, with 7 positions matching TRBD1. Germline trimming cut 4 bases from V and 5 bases from J; bases unmatched to any gene: 6. Germline V lookup: CDR1 SGHRS, CDR2 YFSETQ. This CDR3 is built from 13 residues. The CDR3 coding sequence is TGCGCCAGCAGCCCCGTCCAGGGGGACGAGCAGTACTTC. It specifies CASSPVQGDEQYF.

The V gene is TRBV9, the J gene TRBJ1-1; D not certain. Germline V CDR1 and CDR2: SGDLS, YYNGEE. V was trimmed by 3 bases and J by 3 bases, leaving 15 bases between them. CDR3 length: 15 amino acids. The CDR3 bases are TGTGCCAGCAGCGCTGTTACATACCGGGACACTGAAGCTTTCTTT. Its translation is CASSAVTYRDTEAFF.

The rearrangement links TRBV5-4 to TRBJ2-7; TRBD1 matches 9 bases. CDR1 is SGHNT, CDR2 YYREEE, per germline (reference sequence). V lost 3 bases, J lost 7 bases, and 14 bases stayed unmatched. This CDR3 is 16 amino acids long. CDR3 in amino acids: CASSWEPGTGTGEQYF. CDR3 in DNA: TGTGCCAGCAGCTGGGAACCCGGGACAGGGACTGGTGAGCAGTACTTC. The full variable domain, with the rest looked up from reference TRBV5-4 and TRBJ2-7, is ETGVTQSPTHLIKTRGQQVTLRCSSQSGHNTVSWYQQALGQGPQFIFQYYREEENGRGNFPPRFSGLQFPNYSSELNVNALELDDSALYLCASSWEPGTGTGEQYFGPGTRLTVT.

This chain joins TRBV19 and TRBJ2-2; 8 bases are shared with TRBD2. CDR1 is LNHDA, CDR2 SQIVND, per germline (reference sequence). This CDR3 spans 13 amino acids. J was trimmed by 6 bases and V by 6 bases; bases with no gene match: 3. CDR3 nucleotide sequence: TGTGCCAGTAGGATACTAGCGGCCGGGGAGCTGTTTTTT. Protein product: CASRILAAGELFF.